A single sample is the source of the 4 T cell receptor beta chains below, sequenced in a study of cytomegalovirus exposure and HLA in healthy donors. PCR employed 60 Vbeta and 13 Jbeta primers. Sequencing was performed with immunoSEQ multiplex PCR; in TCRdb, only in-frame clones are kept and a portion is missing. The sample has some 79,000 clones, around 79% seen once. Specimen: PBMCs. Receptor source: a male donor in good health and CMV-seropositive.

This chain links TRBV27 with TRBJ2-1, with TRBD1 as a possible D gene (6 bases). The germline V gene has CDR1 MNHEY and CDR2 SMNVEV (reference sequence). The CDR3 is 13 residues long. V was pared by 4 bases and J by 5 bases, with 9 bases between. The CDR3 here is CASSSDSHNEQFF. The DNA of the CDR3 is TGTGCCAGCAGTTCGGACAGCCACAATGAGCAGTTCTTC.

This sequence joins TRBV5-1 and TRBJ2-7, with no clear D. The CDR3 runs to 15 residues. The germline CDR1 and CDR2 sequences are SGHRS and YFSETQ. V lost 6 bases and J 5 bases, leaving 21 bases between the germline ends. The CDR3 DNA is TGCGCCAGCAACCCCACGGTTCGAGGAGAGGACGAGCAGTACTTC. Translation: CASNPTVRGEDEQYF. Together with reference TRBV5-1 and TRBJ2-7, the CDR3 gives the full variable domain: KAGVTQTPRYLIKTRGQQVTLSCSPISGHRSVSWYQQTPGQGLQFLFEYFSETQRNKGNFPGRFSGRQFSNSRSEMNVSTLELGDSALYLCASNPTVRGEDEQYFGPGTRLTVT.

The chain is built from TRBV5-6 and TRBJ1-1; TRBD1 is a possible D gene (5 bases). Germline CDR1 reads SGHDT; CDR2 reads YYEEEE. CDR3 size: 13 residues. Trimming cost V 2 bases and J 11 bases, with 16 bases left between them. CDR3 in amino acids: CASSLIREWDAFF. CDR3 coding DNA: TGTGCCAGCAGCTTAATCAGGGAATGGGATGCTTTCTTT.

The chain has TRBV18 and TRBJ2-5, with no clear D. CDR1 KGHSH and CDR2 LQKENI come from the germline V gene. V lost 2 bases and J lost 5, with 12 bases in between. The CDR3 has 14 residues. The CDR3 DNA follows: TGTGCCAGCTCACCAACCCGGGTTCGGGAGACCCAGTACTTC. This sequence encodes CASSPTRVRETQYF.